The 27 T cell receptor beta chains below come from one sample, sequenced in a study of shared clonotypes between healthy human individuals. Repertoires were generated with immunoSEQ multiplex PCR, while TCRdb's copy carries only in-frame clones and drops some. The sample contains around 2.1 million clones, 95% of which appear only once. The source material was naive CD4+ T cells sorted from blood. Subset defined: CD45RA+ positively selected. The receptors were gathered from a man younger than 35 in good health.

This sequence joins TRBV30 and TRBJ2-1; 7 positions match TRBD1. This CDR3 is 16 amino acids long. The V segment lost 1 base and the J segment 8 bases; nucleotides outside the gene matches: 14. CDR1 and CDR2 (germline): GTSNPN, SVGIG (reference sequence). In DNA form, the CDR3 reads TGTGCCTGGAGTGAAGGTACAGGGGCTTTATTCCATGAGCAGTTCTTC. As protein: CAWSEGTGALFHEQFF.

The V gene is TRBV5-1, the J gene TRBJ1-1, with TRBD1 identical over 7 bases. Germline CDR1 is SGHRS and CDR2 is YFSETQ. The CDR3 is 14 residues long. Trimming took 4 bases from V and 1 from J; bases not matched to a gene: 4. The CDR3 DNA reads TGCGCCAGCAGCGTCGGGACAGCGAACACTGAAGCTTTCTTT. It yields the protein CASSVGTANTEAFF.

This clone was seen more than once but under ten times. The CDR3 bases are TGTGCCAGCAAGGAAACTAACACTGAAGCTTTCTTT. Protein product: CASKETNTEAFF. V is TRBV28 and J is TRBJ1-1, with D unclear. Per the germline V gene, CDR1 is MDHEN and CDR2 is SYDVKM. CDR3 length: 12 amino acids. The ends were cut back, 7 bases at V and 2 bases at J, with 8 bases in the middle. Complete variable domain (other parts from reference TRBV28 and TRBJ1-1): DVKVTQSSRYLVKRTGEKVFLECVQDMDHENMFWYRQDPGLGLRLIYFSYDVKMKEKGDIPEGYSVSREKKERFSLILESASTNQTSMYLCASKETNTEAFFGQGTRLTVV.

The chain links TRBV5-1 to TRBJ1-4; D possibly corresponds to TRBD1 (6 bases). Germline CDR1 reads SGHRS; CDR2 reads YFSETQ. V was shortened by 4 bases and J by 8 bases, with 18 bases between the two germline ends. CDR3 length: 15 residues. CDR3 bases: TGCGCCAGCAGCCGCGTCCAGGGGCCGGGGGAAAAACTGTTTTTT. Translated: CASSRVQGPGEKLFF.

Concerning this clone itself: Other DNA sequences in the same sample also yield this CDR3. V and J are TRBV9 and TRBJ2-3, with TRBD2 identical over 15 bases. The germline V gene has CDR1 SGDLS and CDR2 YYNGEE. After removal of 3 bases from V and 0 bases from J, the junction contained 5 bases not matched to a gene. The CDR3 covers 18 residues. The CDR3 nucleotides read TGTGCCAGCAGCGAAGGACTAGCGGGAGGGAGAAGCACAGATACGCAGTATTTT. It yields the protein CASSEGLAGGRSTDTQYF.

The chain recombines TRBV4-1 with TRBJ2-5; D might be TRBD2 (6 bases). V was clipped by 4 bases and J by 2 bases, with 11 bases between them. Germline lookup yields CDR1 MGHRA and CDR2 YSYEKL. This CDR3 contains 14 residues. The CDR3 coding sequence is TGCGCCAGCAGCCCCCTAGCGCCTCAAGAGACCCAGTACTTC. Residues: CASSPLAPQETQYF.

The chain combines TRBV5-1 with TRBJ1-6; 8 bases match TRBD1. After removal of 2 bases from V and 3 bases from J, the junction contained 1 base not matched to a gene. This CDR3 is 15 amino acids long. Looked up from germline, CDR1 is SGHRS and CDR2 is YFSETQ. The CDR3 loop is CASSLQGDYNSPLHF. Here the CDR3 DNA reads TGCGCCAGCAGCTTACAGGGGGACTATAATTCACCCCTCCACTTT. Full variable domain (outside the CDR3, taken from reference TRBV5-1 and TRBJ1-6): KAGVTQTPRYLIKTRGQQVTLSCSPISGHRSVSWYQQTPGQGLQFLFEYFSETQRNKGNFPGRFSGRQFSNSRSEMNVSTLELGDSALYLCASSLQGDYNSPLHFGNGTRLTVT.

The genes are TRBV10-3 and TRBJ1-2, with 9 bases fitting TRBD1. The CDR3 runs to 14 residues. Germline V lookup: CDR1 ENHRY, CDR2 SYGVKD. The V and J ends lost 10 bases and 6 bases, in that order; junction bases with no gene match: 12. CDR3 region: CATRRQGETDGYTF. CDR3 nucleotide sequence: TGTGCCACCAGGAGACAGGGGGAAACCGATGGCTACACCTTC.

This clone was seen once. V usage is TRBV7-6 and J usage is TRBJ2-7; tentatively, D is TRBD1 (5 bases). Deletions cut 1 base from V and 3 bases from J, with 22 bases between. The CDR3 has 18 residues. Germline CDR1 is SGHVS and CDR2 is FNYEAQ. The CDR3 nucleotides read TGTGCCAGCAGCTTAGTGGGGATGGGCACCCAAACAGGCTACGAGCAGTACTTC. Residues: CASSLVGMGTQTGYEQYF.

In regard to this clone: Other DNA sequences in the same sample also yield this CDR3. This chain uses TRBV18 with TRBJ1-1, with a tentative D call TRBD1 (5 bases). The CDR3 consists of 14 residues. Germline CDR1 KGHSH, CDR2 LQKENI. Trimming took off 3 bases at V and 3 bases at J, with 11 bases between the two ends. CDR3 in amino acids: CASSPLPGHTEAFF. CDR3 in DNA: TGTGCCAGCTCACCGCTACCGGGGCACACTGAAGCTTTCTTT.

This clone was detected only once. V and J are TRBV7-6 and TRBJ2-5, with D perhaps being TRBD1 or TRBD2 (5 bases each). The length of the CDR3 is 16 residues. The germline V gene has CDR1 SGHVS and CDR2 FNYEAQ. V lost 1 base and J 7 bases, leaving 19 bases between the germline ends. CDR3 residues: CASSLGDNGPRGTQYF. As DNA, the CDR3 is TGTGCCAGCAGCTTAGGCGATAATGGGCCGAGGGGGACCCAGTACTTC.

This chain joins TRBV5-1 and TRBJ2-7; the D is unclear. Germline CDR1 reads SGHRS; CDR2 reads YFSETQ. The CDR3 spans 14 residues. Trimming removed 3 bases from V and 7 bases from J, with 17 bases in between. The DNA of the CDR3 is TGCGCCAGCAGCTCCGGACGTGGCGTCGGGGAGCAGTACTTC. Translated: CASSSGRGVGEQYF.

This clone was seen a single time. The chain's CDR3 is CASSAEGTADLYNSPLHF. CDR3 bases: TGTGCCAGCAGCGCGGAAGGGACAGCGGATCTATATAATTCACCCCTCCACTTT. The chain couples TRBV5-6 to TRBJ1-6; 7 bases line up with TRBD1. V was clipped by 4 bases and J by 4 bases; unmatched bases: 14. Germline V gene lookup returns CDR1 SGHDT and CDR2 YYEEEE. CDR3 length: 18 amino acids.

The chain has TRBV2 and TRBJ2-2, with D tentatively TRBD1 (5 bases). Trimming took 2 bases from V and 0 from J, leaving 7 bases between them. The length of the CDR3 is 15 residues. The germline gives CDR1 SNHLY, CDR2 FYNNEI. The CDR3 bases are TGTGCCAGCAGTGAACGCAGGGCGAACACCGGGGAGCTGTTTTTT. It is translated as CASSERRANTGELFF.

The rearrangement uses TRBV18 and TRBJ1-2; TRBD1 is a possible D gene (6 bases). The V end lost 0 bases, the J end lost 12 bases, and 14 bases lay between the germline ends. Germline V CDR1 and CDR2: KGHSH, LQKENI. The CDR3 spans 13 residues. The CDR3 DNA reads TGTGCCAGCTCACCACCCGGGGGGCCGTGGGACACCTTC. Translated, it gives CASSPPGGPWDTF.

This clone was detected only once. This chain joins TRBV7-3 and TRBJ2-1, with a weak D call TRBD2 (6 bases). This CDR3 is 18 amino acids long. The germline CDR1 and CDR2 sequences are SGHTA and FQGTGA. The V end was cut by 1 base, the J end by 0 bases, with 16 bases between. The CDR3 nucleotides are TGTGCCAGCAGCTTAAGGGCCAAAGCCGGGGGCTCCTACAATGAGCAGTTCTTC. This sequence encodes CASSLRAKAGGSYNEQFF. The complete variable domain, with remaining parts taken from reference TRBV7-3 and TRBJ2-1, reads GAGVSQTPSNKVTEKGKYVELRCDPISGHTALYWYRQSLGQGPEFLIYFQGTGAADDSGLPNDRFFAVRPEGSVSTLKIQRTERGDSAVYLCASSLRAKAGGSYNEQFFGPGTRLTVL.

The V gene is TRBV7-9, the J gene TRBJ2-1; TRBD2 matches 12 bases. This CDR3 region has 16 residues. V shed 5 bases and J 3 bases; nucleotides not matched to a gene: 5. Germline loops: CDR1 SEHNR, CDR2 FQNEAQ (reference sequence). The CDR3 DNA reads TGTGCCAGCAGCCTCACTAGCGGGGGGAACTACAATGAGCAGTTCTTC. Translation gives CASSLTSGGNYNEQFF.

CDR3 sequence reads: CASSEIADSYNEQFF. The CDR3 region has the DNA TGCGCCAGCAGTGAGATCGCAGATTCGTACAATGAGCAGTTCTTC. This chain links TRBV10-1 with TRBJ2-1; D gene ambiguous. In germline, CDR1 is WNHNN, CDR2 SYGVQD (reference sequence). Trimming shortened V by 2 bases and J by 4 bases, and 12 bases separated the two germline ends. This CDR3 comprises 15 residues.

CDR3 loop: CASSRGQGFTYEQYF. Written as DNA, the CDR3 is TGTGCCAGCAGCCGTGGACAGGGCTTTACCTACGAGCAGTACTTC. J is TRBJ2-7 and V is TRBV5-6; TRBD1 aligns across 8 bases. This CDR3 contains 15 residues. Germline V gene lookup returns CDR1 SGHDT and CDR2 YYEEEE. V trimming: 4 bases; J trimming: 2 bases; junction bases outside the gene matches: 8.

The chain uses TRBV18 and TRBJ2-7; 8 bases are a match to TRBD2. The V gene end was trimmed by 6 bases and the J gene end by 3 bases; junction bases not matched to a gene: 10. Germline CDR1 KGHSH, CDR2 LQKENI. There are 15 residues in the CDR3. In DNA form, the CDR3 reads TGTGCCAGCTCGGTGCTAGCGGGCGACAACTACGAGCAGTACTTC. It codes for CASSVLAGDNYEQYF.

The CDR3 spells CASSPGFKETQYF. The CDR3 nucleotides read TGTGCCAGCAGTCCAGGGTTCAAGGAGACCCAGTACTTC. The rearrangement uses TRBV28 and TRBJ2-5, with D possibly being TRBD1 (5 bases). This CDR3 has 13 amino acids. Germline V gene lookup returns CDR1 MDHEN and CDR2 SYDVKM. Trimming left V 5 bases short and J 5 bases short, with 12 bases between.

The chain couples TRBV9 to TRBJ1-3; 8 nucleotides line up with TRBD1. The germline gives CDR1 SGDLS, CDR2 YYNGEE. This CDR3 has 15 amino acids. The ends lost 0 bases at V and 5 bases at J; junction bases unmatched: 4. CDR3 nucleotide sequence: TGTGCCAGCAGCGTAGATACAGGGGGGAGAAACACCATATATTTT. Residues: CASSVDTGGRNTIYF.

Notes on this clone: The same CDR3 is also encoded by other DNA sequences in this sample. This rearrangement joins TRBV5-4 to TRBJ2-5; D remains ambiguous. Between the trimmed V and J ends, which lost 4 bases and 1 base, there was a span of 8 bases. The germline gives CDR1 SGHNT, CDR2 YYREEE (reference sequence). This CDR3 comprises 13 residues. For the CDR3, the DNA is TGTGCCAGCAGCCTCGCTAGCCAAGAGACCCAGTACTTC. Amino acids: CASSLASQETQYF.

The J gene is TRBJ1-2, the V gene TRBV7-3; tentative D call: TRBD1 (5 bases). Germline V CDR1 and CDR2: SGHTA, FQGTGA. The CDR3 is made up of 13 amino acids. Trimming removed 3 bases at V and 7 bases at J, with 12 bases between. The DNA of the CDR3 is TGTGCCAGCAGCTTTTCGGGACTCGGTGGCTACACCTTC. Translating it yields CASSFSGLGGYTF.

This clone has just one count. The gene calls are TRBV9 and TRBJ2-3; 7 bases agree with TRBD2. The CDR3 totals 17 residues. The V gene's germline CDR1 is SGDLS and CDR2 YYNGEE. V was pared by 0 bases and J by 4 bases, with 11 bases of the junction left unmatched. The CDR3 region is CASSVAPGTRGADTQYF. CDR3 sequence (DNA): TGTGCCAGCAGCGTAGCCCCCGGGACTCGGGGGGCAGATACGCAGTATTTT.

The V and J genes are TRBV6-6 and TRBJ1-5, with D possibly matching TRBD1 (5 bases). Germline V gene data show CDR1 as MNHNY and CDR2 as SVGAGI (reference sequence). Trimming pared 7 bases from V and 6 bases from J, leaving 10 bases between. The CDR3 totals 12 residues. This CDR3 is CASTQGGQPQHF. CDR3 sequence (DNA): TGTGCCAGCACCCAGGGAGGTCAGCCCCAGCATTTT.

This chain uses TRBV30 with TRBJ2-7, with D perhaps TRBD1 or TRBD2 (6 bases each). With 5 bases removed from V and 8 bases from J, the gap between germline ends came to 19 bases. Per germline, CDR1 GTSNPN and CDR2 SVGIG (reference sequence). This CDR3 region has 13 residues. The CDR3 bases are TGTGCCTGGGCGGAGGGAGAGGGGGGCAAGCAGTACTTC. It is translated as CAWAEGEGGKQYF.